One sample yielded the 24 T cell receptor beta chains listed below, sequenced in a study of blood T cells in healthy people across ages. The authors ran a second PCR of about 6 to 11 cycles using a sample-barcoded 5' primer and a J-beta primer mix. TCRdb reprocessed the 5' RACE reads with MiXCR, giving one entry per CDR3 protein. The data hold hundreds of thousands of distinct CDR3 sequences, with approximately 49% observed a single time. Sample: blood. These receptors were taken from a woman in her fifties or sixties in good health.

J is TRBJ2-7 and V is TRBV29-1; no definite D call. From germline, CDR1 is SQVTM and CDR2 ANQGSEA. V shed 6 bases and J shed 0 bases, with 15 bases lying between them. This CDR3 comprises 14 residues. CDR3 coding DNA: TGCAGCGTAAAGATTCACAGTGACTCCTACGAGCAGTACTTC. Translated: CSVKIHSDSYEQYF.

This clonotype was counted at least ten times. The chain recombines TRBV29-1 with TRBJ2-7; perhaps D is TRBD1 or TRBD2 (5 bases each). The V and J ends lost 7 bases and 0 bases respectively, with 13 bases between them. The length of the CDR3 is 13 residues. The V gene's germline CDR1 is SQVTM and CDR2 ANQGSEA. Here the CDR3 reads CSGGKGSSYEQYF. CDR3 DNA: TGCAGCGGCGGCAAGGGGAGCTCCTACGAGCAGTACTTC.

CDR3 sequence (DNA): TGCAGTGCTAGAGAGGGTAGGGTACCCTACAATGAGCAGTTCTTC. This translates into CSAREGRVPYNEQFF. V is TRBV20-1 and J is TRBJ2-1; D not resolved. Germline CDR1 reads DFQATT; CDR2 reads SNEGSKA (reference sequence). The CDR3 length is 15 residues. Trimming pared 0 bases from V and 2 bases from J, leaving 11 bases between.

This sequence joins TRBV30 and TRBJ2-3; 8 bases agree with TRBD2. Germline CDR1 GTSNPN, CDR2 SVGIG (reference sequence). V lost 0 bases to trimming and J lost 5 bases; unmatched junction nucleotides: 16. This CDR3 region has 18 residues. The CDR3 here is CAWSVRKGGAGAGDTQYF. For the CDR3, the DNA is TGTGCCTGGAGTGTACGAAAGGGGGGAGCGGGAGCGGGAGATACGCAGTATTTT.

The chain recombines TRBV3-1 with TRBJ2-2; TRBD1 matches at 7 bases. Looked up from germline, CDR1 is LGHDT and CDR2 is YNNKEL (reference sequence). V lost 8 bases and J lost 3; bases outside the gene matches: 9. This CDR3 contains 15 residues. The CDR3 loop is CASGTQGKYTGELFF. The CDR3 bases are TGTGCCAGCGGAACACAGGGGAAATACACCGGGGAGCTGTTTTTT.

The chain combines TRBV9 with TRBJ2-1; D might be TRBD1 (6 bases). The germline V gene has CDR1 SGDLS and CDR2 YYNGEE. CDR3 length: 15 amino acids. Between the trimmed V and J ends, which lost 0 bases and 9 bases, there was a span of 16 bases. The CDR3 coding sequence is TGTGCCAGCAGCGTAGTCACAGGGAACTTGGGTGAGCAGTTCTTC. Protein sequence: CASSVVTGNLGEQFF.

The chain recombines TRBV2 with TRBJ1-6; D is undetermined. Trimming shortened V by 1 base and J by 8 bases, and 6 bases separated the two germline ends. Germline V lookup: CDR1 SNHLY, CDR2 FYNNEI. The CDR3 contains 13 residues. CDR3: CASSEVIYSPLHF. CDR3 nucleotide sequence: TGTGCCAGCAGTGAAGTTATATATTCACCCCTCCACTTT.

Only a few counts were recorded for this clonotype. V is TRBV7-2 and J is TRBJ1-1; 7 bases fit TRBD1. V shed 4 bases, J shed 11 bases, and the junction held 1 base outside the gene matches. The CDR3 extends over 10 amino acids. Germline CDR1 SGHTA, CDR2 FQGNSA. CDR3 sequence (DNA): TGTGCCAGCAGCTCGACAGGGGCTTTCTTT. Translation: CASSSTGAFF.

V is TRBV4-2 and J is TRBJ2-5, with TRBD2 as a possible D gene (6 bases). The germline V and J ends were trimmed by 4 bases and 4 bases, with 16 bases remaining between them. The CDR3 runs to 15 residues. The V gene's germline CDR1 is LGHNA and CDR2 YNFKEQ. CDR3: CASSREWSEGETQYF. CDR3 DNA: TGTGCCAGCAGCCGAGAATGGTCGGAGGGAGAGACCCAGTACTTC.

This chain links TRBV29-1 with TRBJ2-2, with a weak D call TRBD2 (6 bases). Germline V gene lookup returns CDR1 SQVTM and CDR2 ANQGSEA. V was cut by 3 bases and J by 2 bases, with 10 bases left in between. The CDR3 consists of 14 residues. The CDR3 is CSVDTGLNTGELFF. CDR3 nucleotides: TGCAGCGTTGACACGGGACTTAACACCGGGGAGCTGTTTTTT.

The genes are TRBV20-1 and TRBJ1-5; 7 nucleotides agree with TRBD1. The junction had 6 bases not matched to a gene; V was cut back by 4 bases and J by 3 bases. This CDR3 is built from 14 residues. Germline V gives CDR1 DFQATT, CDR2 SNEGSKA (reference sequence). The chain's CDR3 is CSATKGQLNQPQHF. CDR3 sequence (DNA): TGCAGTGCTACGAAGGGACAGCTCAATCAGCCCCAGCATTTT.

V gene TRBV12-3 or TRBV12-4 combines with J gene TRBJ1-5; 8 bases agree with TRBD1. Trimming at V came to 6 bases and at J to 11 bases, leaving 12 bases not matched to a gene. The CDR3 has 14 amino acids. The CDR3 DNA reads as TGTGCCAGCAGACAGACAGGGGAAAGGTCAGCCCAGCATTTT. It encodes CASRQTGERSAQHF.

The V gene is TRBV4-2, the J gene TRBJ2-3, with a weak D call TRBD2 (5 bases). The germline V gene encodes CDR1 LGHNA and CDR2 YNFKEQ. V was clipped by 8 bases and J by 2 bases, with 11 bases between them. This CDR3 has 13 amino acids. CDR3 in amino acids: CASLAGDTDTQYF. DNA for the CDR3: TGTGCCAGCTTGGCGGGTGACACAGATACGCAGTATTTT.

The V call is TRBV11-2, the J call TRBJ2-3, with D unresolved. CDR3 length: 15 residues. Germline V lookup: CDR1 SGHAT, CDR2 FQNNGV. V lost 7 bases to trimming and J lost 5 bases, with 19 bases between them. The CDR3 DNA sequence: TGTGCCAGCACACCTAGGGAAACCCGTGGAGATACGCAGTATTTT. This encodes CASTPRETRGDTQYF.

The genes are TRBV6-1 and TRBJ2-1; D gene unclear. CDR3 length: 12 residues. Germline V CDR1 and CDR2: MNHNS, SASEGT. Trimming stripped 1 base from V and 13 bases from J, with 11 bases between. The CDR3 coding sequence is TGTGCCAGCAGTGAAGTAGGGCTACCCCAGTTCTTC. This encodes CASSEVGLPQFF.

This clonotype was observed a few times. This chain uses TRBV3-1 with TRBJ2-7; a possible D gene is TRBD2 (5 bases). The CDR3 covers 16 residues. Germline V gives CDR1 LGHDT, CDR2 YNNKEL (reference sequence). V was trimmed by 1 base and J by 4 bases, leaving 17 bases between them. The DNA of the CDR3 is TGTGCCAGCAGCCAAGGACTTTTGGTGTCGGGGTACGAGCAGTACTTC. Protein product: CASSQGLLVSGYEQYF.

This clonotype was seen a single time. CDR3 sequence: CAISLIPGQGAIEQYF. The CDR3 DNA reads as TGTGCCATCTCACTTATACCGGGACAGGGGGCCATCGAGCAGTACTTC. The rearrangement uses TRBV28 and TRBJ2-4, with 12 bases fitting TRBD1. The tail of the sequence fits TRBJ2-7 better, so the J call may be wrong. Germline CDR1 reads MDHEN; CDR2 reads SYDVKM. This CDR3 region has 16 residues.

CDR3: CSAMGYNEQFF. Written as DNA, the CDR3 is TGCAGTGCGATGGGTTACAATGAGCAGTTCTTC. This chain connects TRBV20-1 to TRBJ2-1; the D is unclear. Germline CDR1 and CDR2: DFQATT and SNEGSKA (reference sequence). V gave up 6 bases and J gave up 4 bases, with 7 bases separating them. The CDR3 length is 11 residues.

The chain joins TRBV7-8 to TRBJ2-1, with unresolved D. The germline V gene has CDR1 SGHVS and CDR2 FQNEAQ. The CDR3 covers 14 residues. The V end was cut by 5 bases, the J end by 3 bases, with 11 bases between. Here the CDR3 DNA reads TGTGCCAGCAGCCCCGAGAACTTCTACAATGAGCAGTTCTTC. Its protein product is CASSPENFYNEQFF.

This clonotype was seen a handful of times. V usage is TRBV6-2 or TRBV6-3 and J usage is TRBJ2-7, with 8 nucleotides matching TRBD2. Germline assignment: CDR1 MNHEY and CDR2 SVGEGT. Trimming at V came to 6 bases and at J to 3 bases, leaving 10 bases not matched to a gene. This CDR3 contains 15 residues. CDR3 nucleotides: TGTGCCAGCAGCAGCGCTACTAGCGGCCGCTACGAGCAGTACTTC. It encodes CASSSATSGRYEQYF.

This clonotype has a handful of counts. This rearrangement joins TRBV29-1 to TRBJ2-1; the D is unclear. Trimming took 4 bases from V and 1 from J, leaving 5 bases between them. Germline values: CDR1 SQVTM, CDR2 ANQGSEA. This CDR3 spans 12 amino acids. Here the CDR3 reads CSVVWSYNEQFF. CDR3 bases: TGCAGCGTTGTTTGGTCCTACAATGAGCAGTTCTTC.

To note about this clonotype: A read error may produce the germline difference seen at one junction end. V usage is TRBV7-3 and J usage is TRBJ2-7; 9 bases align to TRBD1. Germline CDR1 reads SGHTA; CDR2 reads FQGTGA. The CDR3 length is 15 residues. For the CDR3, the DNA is TGCGCCAGCAGCCCGGGACAGGGAAGCTCCTACGAGCAGTACTTC. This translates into CASSPGQGSSYEQYF.

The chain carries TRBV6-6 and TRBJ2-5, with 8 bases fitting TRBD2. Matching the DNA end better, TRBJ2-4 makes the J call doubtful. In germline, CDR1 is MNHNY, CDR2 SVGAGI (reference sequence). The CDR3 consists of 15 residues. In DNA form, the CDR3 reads TGTGCCAGCGGCCCCGGGGGGGGGCTAATAAACATTCAGTACTTC. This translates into CASGPGGGLINIQYF.

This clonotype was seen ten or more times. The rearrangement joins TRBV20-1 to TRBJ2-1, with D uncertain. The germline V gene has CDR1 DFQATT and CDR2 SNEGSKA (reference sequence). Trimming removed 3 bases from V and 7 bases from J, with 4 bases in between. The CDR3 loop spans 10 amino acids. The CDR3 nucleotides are TGCAGTGCTAGGAGGAATGAGCAGTTCTTC. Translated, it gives CSARRNEQFF.